The next 23 T cell receptor beta chains were all read from a single sample in a study of post-analysis software for immune sequencing data. Broader study findings: In patients, TRBV5-6, TRBV5-1 and TRBV20-1 belonged to five TRBV segments found more frequently than in controls.

Their recognized antigens are unknown. Presence of unique molecular identifiers characterized the TCR beta cDNA libraries. TCRdb called the PCR reads again in MiXCR, with one record for every CDR3 protein. The sample has about 810,000 distinct CDR3 sequences; under 70% are singletons. Material: blood. These receptors were collected from a girl aged 5-17 years with multiple sclerosis.

The chain has TRBV6-5 and TRBJ1-2; no reliable D call. The CDR3 runs to 14 residues. Germline lookup yields CDR1 MNHEY and CDR2 SVGAGI. Deletions cut 1 base from V and 2 bases from J, with 8 bases between. This CDR3 is CASSYLRLNYGYTF. DNA of the CDR3: TGTGCCAGCAGTTACTTGAGGCTGAACTATGGCTACACCTTC.

This chain's CDR3 is CASSQGGVSNQPQHF. CDR3 in DNA: TGCGCCAGCAGCCAAGGAGGAGTTAGCAATCAGCCCCAGCATTTT. The J gene is TRBJ1-5, the V gene TRBV4-1; D is ambiguous. Trimming stripped 1 base from V and 0 bases from J, with 7 bases between. Per germline, CDR1 MGHRA and CDR2 YSYEKL. The CDR3 length is 15 residues.

This clonotype turned up a few times. The rearrangement links TRBV11-2 to TRBJ2-5, with 12 bases fitting TRBD2. V lost 5 bases, J lost 2 bases, and 6 bases stayed unmatched. Germline V lookup: CDR1 SGHAT, CDR2 FQNNGV. The length of the CDR3 is 16 residues. DNA for the CDR3: TGTGCCAGCAGCCCAAGACTAGCGGGGGATCAAGAGACCCAGTACTTC. Translated: CASSPRLAGDQETQYF. Full variable domain (remainder filled in from reference TRBV11-2 and TRBJ2-5): EAGVAQSPRYKIIEKRQSVAFWCNPISGHATLYWYQQILGQGPKLLIQFQNNGVVDDSQLPKDRFSAERLKGVDSTLKIQPAKLEDSAVYLCASSPRLAGDQETQYFGPGTRLLVL.

This clonotype was seen repeatedly, ten times or more. At one end, the junction sequence differs from germline, possibly due to a read error. The V and J genes are TRBV7-3 and TRBJ2-1; 7 bases are a match to TRBD2. The CDR3 covers 14 residues. Per the germline V gene, CDR1 is SGHTA and CDR2 is FQGTGA. CDR3 sequence reads: CASSPGGSYNEQFF. CDR3 bases: TGCGCCAGCAGCCCCGGCGGGAGTTACAATGAGCAGTTCTTC.

V is TRBV5-1 and J is TRBJ2-7; 9 nucleotides align to TRBD1. Matching the DNA end better, TRBJ2-5 makes the J call doubtful. The CDR3 is made up of 15 amino acids. Germline assignment: CDR1 SGHRS and CDR2 YFSETQ. The CDR3 here is CASSPGQGVTLTQYF. DNA for the CDR3: TGCGCCAGCAGCCCGGGACAGGGAGTAACGCTGACCCAGTACTTC.

This clonotype showed up just once. This chain connects TRBV20-1 to TRBJ2-5; 10 bases agree with TRBD2. Germline loops: CDR1 DFQATT, CDR2 SNEGSKA (reference sequence). With 1 base clipped from V and 11 bases from J, the junction kept 13 bases outside the gene matches. The CDR3 runs 15 residues. This CDR3 is CSARVKRGGYNEQYF. CDR3 DNA sequence: TGCAGTGCTAGAGTGAAGCGGGGGGGATACAATGAGCAGTACTTC.

V and J are TRBV29-1 and TRBJ2-5; possibly TRBD1 for D (7 bases). V shed 6 bases and J shed 5 bases, with 16 bases lying between them. The germline gives CDR1 SQVTM, CDR2 ANQGSEA. CDR3 length equals 13 residues. CDR3 DNA sequence: TGCAGCGTCGGGGGACAGTTGGATGAGACCCAGTACTTC. Encoded protein: CSVGGQLDETQYF.

The chain is built from TRBV20-1 and TRBJ2-1; 8 bases map to TRBD2. Germline trimming cut 1 base from V and 10 bases from J; bases unmatched to any gene: 3. The CDR3 runs to 12 residues. CDR1 is DFQATT and CDR2 is SNEGSKA in the germline V gene (reference sequence). The CDR3 DNA sequence: TGCAGTGCTAGAGGGACTAGCCCCGAGCAGTTCTTC. Translated, it gives CSARGTSPEQFF.

This clonotype was found a few times. The chain has TRBV7-9 and TRBJ2-7, with D unresolved. Germline V gene sequence: CDR1 SEHNR, CDR2 FQNEAQ (reference sequence). The V gene lost 4 bases and the J gene lost 6 bases, with 7 bases spanning the gap. The CDR3 sequence is 11 residues long. The CDR3 nucleotides are TGTGCCAGCAGCTCCCCGGCCGAGCAGTACTTC. Its translation: CASSSPAEQYF.

This chain connects TRBV4-1 to TRBJ2-7; 11 bases align to TRBD2. The V segment lost 1 base and the J segment 3 bases; nucleotides outside the gene matches: 2. The CDR3 has 15 amino acids. Germline V gives CDR1 MGHRA, CDR2 YSYEKL. This CDR3 is CASSQALAGDYEQYF. The CDR3 DNA sequence: TGCGCCAGCAGCCAAGCACTAGCGGGGGACTACGAGCAGTACTTC.

This clonotype has only a few counts. This sequence joins TRBV4-1 and TRBJ2-1; 9 nucleotides agree with TRBD2. The CDR3 extends over 16 amino acids. Germline V gene sequence: CDR1 MGHRA, CDR2 YSYEKL. After removal of 0 bases from V and 4 bases from J, the junction contained 4 bases not matched to a gene. The CDR3 nucleotides read TGCGCCAGCAGCCAAGAGGCTAGCGGGGTATACAATGAGCAGTTCTTC. This translates into CASSQEASGVYNEQFF.

The rearrangement links TRBV27 to TRBJ2-7; the D gene is possibly TRBD1 (5 bases). The germline CDR1 and CDR2 sequences are MNHEY and SMNVEV (reference sequence). This CDR3 has 12 amino acids. Trimming removed 8 bases from V and 5 bases from J, with 13 bases in between. The CDR3 bases are TGTGCCAGCCCAGGGAATCCCCACGAGCAGTACTTC. Residues: CASPGNPHEQYF.

Turning to this clonotype: A read error may produce the germline difference seen at one junction end. The gene calls are TRBV20-1 and TRBJ2-4; TRBD2 agrees at 9 bases. The better agreement between TRBJ2-7 and the DNA end casts doubt on the J call. Per germline, CDR1 DFQATT and CDR2 SNEGSKA (reference sequence). This CDR3 is 13 amino acids long. CDR3 bases: TGCAGTGCCGGGCTAGCGGGATCCTGCGAGCAGTACTTC. This sequence encodes CSAGLAGSCEQYF.

This rearrangement joins TRBV2 to TRBJ2-5; tentatively, D is TRBD2 (5 bases). With 6 bases removed from V and 3 bases from J, the gap between germline ends came to 11 bases. Germline CDR1 reads SNHLY; CDR2 reads FYNNEI. This CDR3 is 13 amino acids long. CDR3 loop: CASSGLFEETQYF. CDR3 nucleotide sequence: TGTGCCAGCAGCGGACTCTTTGAAGAGACCCAGTACTTC.

Regarding this clonotype: At one boundary the junction diverges from the germline segment, which might be a read error. V usage is TRBV7-9 and J usage is TRBJ2-1; D remains unclear. CDR1 is SEHNR, CDR2 FQNEAQ, per germline (reference sequence). The CDR3 consists of 16 residues. The CDR3 bases are TGTGCCAGCAGCGAACCGTTAAAACCACGCTACAGTGAGCAGTTCTTC. Amino acids: CASSEPLKPRYSEQFF.

This clonotype has only one observation. V is TRBV6-5 and J is TRBJ2-7; D call uncertain. Germline lookup yields CDR1 MNHEY and CDR2 SVGAGI. Trimming removed 3 bases from V and 2 bases from J, with 23 bases in between. CDR3 length: 18 amino acids. The DNA of the CDR3 is TGTGCCAGCAGTTATAAGGAGCCGCTTTCCCGGCCAGCCTACGAGCAGTACTTC. It specifies CASSYKEPLSRPAYEQYF.

A single count supports this clonotype. The chain couples TRBV20-1 to TRBJ1-1, with TRBD1 matching over 9 bases. The CDR3 covers 14 residues. Per the germline V gene, CDR1 is DFQATT and CDR2 is SNEGSKA (reference sequence). J was trimmed by 4 bases and V by 6 bases; bases with no gene match: 9. The CDR3 DNA follows: TGCAGTGCCAGGGTGGGGACAGGGTCCACTGAAGCTTTCTTT. This encodes CSARVGTGSTEAFF.

The chain combines TRBV20-1 with TRBJ2-3; D possibly matches TRBD1 or TRBD2 (6 bases each). The V gene lost 4 bases and the J gene lost 1 base, with 15 bases spanning the gap. CDR3 length: 15 residues. CDR1 and CDR2 from the germline V gene are DFQATT and SNEGSKA (reference sequence). The CDR3 coding sequence is TGCAGTGCTACCATAGGGGGGCCCCGCACAGATACGCAGTATTTT. Amino acid sequence: CSATIGGPRTDTQYF.

The chain couples TRBV2 to TRBJ2-1, with D perhaps matching TRBD1 (6 bases). Germline-derived CDR1 and CDR2 are SNHLY and FYNNEI. V lost 9 bases and J 7 bases, leaving 13 bases between the germline ends. This CDR3 comprises 12 residues. The CDR3 sequence: CARREQGNEQFF. CDR3 in DNA: TGTGCCAGACGGGAACAGGGAAATGAGCAGTTCTTC.

The chain joins TRBV4-1 to TRBJ2-7; D may correspond to TRBD1 or TRBD2 (6 bases each). TRBJ2-5 matches the DNA end more closely, so the J call is doubtful. CDR3 length: 15 amino acids. Germline V gene lookup returns CDR1 MGHRA and CDR2 YSYEKL. The CDR3 DNA reads as TGCGCCAGCAGCCAAGAGACGGGGGCCGGGGAGACCCAGTACTTC. Translation gives CASSQETGAGETQYF.

The genes are TRBV12-3 or TRBV12-4 and TRBJ2-1; no firm D call. Between the trimmed V and J ends, which lost 9 bases and 4 bases, there was a span of 19 bases. CDR3 length equals 15 residues. The CDR3 spells CASSPGPVRYNEQFF. DNA of the CDR3: TGTGCCAGTAGTCCCGGACCCGTACGGTACAATGAGCAGTTCTTC.

The V call is TRBV20-1, the J call TRBJ2-1, with 7 nucleotides matching TRBD1. CDR1 and CDR2 from the germline V gene are DFQATT and SNEGSKA (reference sequence). This CDR3 comprises 13 residues. CDR3 amino acids: CSSTGLGFSEQFF. CDR3 in DNA: TGCAGCTCGACAGGGCTAGGGTTCTCTGAGCAGTTCTTC.

In regard to this clonotype: Relative to the germline gene, one junction end is altered; a read error may explain this. This rearrangement joins TRBV6-5 to TRBJ1-5; tentatively, D is TRBD1 (6 bases). Germline CDR1 and CDR2: MNHEY and SVGAGI. The CDR3 is 15 amino acids. The CDR3 nucleotides read TGTACCAGCAGTTACTCGGGGACATTCAATCAGCCCCAGCATTTT. It is translated as CTSSYSGTFNQPQHF.